This T cell receptor (beta chain) was sequenced for a study of Ad26.COV2.S vaccination and SARS-CoV-2 variants. Overall study context: Dosing was one shot or two shots 56 days apart.

This CDR3 is built from 16 residues. The trim removed 4 bases at V and 2 bases at J, leaving 10 bases unmatched. Germline CDR1 SGHRS, CDR2 YFSETQ. Findings of the study overall: Spike-specific TCR breadth in vaccine recipients exceeded that seen in placebo recipients.

Some clones are missing from TCRdb's copy, which holds only in-frame ones; the method was immunoSEQ multiplex PCR. The data show some 480,000 clones, roughly 87% seen once. Treatment described: over 15 received Ad26.COV2.S at low or high dose, single or two shots; a few received placebo; per-sample allocation not given. Samples came from day 63 after the first vaccine or placebo injection. A word on this clone: Its specificity is not known.

The receptor's source is a person between 18 and 60 years old who received the Ad26.COV2.S COVID-19 vaccine or a placebo. The material sequenced was peripheral blood, taken in a trial of Ad26.COV2.S vaccine versus placebo. The chain has TRBV5-1 and TRBJ2-5, with 8 positions matching TRBD2. The CDR3 loop reads CASSRTRGALQETQYF. Written as DNA, the CDR3 is TGCGCCAGCAGCCGAACGCGGGGGGCTCTACAAGAGACCCAGTACTTC.